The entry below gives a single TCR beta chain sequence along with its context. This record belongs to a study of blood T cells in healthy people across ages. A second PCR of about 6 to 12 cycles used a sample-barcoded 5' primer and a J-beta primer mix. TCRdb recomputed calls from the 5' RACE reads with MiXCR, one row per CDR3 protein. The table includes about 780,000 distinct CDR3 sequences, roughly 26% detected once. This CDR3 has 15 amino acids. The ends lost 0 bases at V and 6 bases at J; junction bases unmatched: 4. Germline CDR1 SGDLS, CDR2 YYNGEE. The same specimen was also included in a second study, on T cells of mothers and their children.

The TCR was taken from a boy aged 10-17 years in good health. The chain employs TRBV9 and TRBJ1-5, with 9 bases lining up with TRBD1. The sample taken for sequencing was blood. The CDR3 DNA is TGTGCCAGCAGCGTAGGTGGGACAGGGTTTCAGCCCCAGCATTTT. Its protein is CASSVGGTGFQPQHF.